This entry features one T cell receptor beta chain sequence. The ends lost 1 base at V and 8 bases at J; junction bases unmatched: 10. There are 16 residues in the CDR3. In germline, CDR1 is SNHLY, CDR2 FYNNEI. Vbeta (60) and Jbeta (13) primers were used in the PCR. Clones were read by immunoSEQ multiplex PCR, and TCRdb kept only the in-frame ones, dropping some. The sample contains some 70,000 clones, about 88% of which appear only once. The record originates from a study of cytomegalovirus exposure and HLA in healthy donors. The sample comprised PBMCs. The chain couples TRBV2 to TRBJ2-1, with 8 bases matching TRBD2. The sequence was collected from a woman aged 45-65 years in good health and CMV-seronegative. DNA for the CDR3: TGTGCCAGCAGTGAAGTTGGGGGACTAGTAGCGTATGAGCAGTTCTTC. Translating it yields CASSEVGGLVAYEQFF. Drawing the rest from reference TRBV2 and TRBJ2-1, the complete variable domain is EPEVTQTPSHQVTQMGQEVILRCVPISNHLYFYWYRQILGQKVEFLVSFYNNEISEKSEIFDDQFSVERPDGSNFTLKIRSTKLEDSAMYFCASSEVGGLVAYEQFFGPGTRLTVL.